What follows is one T cell receptor beta chain and its context. Other DNA sequences of this sample code for an identical CDR3. In the CD4+ fraction, cells were divided into CD45RA+ naive and CD45RA-negative memory subsets. The sample belongs to a study of shared clonotypes between healthy human individuals. The J segment lost 6 bases and the V segment lost 0 bases, leaving 3 bases of the junction unmatched. The length of the CDR3 is 14 residues. CDR1 is SGHRS, CDR2 YFSETQ, per germline. The DNA input per sorted-subset replicate PCR was 150 to 200 ng, corresponding to some 30,000 T cell genomes. Repertoires were generated with immunoSEQ multiplex PCR, while TCRdb's copy carries only in-frame clones and drops some. This table holds some 630,000 clones, around 72% found once.

V usage is TRBV5-1 and J usage is TRBJ2-1; 7 nucleotides line up with TRBD1. Source material: memory CD4+ T cells sorted from blood. Subset reported: CD45RA-negative fraction. This clonotype was obtained from a woman in her twenties or thirties in good health. CDR3 sequence (DNA): TGCGCCAGCAGCTTGGTCCAGGGGGTCAATGAGCAGTTCTTC. It yields the protein CASSLVQGVNEQFF.